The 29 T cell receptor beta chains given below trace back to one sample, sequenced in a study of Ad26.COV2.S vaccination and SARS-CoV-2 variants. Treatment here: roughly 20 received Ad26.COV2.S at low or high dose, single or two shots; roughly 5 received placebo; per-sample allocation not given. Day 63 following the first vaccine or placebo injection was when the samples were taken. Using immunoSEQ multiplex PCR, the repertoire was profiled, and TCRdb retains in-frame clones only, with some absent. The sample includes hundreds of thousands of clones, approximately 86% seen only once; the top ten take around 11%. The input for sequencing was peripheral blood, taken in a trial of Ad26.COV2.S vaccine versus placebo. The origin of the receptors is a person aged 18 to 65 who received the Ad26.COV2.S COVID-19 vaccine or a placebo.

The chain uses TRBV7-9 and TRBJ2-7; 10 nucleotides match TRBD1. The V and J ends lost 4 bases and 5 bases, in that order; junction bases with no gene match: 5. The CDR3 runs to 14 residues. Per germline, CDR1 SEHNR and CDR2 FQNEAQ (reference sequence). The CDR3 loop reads CASSWDRGRDEQYF. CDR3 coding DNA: TGTGCCAGCAGCTGGGACAGGGGTCGGGACGAGCAGTACTTC.

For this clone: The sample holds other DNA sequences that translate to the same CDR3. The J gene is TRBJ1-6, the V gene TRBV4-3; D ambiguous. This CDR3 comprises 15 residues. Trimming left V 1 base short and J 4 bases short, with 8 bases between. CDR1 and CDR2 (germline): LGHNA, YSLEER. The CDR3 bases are TGCGCCAGCAGCCAAGGCACTAGTTATAATTCACCCCTCCACTTT. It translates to CASSQGTSYNSPLHF.

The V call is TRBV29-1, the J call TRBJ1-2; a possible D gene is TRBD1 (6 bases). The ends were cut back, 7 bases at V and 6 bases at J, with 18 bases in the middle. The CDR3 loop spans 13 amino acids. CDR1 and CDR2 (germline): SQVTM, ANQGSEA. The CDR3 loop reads CSAHTGNYDGYTF. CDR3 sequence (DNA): TGCAGCGCCCACACAGGGAATTACGATGGCTACACCTTC. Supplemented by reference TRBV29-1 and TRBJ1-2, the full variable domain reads SAVISQKPSRDICQRGTSLTIQCQVDSQVTMMFWYRQQPGQSLTLIATANQGSEATYESGFVIDKFPISRPNLTFSTLTVSNMSPEDSSIYLCSAHTGNYDGYTFGSGTRLTVV.

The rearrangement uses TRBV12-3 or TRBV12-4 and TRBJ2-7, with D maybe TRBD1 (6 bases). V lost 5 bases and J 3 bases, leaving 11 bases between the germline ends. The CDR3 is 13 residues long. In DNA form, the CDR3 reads TGTGCCAGCAGTGGGGCAGGGGTCTACGAGCAGTACTTC. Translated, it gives CASSGAGVYEQYF.

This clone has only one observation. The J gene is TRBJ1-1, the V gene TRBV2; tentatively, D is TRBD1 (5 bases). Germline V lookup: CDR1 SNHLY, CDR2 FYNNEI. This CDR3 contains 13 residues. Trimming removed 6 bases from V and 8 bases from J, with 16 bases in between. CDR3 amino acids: CASRSEGAAEAFF. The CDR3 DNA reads TGTGCCAGCAGATCAGAAGGGGCAGCCGAAGCTTTCTTT.

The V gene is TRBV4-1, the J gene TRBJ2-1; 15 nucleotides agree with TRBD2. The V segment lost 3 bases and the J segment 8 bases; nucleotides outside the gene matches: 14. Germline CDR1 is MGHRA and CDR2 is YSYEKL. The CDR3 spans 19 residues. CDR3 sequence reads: CASSHTRGLAGGRGDEQFF. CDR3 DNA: TGCGCCAGCAGCCACACGAGGGGACTAGCGGGAGGCCGCGGGGATGAGCAGTTCTTC.

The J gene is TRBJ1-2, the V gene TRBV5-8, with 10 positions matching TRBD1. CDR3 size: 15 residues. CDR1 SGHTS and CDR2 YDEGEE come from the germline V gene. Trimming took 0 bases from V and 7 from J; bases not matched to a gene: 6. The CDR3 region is CASSLAGTGDGGYTF. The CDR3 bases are TGTGCCAGCAGCTTGGCCGGGACAGGGGATGGTGGCTACACCTTC.

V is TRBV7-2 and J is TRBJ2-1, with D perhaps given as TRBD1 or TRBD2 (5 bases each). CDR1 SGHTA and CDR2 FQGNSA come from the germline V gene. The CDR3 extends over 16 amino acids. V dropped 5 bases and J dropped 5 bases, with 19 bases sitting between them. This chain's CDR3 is CASSQVGVMYDNEQFF. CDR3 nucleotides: TGTGCCAGCAGCCAAGTGGGGGTTATGTACGACAATGAGCAGTTCTTC.

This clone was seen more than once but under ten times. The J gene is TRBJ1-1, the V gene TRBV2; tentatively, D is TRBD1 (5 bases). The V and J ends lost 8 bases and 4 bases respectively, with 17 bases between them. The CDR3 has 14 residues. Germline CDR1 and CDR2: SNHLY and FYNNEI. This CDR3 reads CASALRGEITEAFF. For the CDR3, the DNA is TGTGCCAGCGCTCTGAGGGGAGAGATCACTGAAGCTTTCTTT.

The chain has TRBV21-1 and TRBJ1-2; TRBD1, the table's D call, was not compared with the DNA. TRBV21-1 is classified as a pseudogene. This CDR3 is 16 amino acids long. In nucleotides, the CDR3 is TGTGCCAGCAGCTTCGACAGAGCCGTCACTAACTATGGCTACACCTTC. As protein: CASSFDRAVTNYGYTF.

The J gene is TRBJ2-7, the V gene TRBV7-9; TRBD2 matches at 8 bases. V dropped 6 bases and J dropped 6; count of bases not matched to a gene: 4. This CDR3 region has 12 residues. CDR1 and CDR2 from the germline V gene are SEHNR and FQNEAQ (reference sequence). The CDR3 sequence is CASRRGAGEQYF. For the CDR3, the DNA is TGTGCCAGCAGGCGGGGGGCGGGCGAGCAGTACTTC.

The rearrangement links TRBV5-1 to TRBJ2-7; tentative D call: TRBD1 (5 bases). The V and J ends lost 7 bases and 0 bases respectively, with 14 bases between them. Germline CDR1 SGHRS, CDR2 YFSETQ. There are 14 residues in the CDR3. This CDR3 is CASRARVASYEQYF. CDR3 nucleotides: TGCGCCAGCCGGGCCAGGGTGGCCTCCTACGAGCAGTACTTC.

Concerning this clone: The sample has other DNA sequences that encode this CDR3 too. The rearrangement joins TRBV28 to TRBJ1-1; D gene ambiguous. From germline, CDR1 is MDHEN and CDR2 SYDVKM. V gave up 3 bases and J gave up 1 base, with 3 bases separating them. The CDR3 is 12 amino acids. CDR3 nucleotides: TGTGCCAGCAGTTTGTGGAACACTGAAGCTTTCTTT. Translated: CASSLWNTEAFF.

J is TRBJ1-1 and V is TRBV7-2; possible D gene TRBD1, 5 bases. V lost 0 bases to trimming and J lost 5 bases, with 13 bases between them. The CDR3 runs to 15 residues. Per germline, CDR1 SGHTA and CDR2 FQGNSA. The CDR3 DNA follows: TGTGCCAGCAGCTTAGCGGGGGACCATTTAACTGAAGCTTTCTTT. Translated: CASSLAGDHLTEAFF.

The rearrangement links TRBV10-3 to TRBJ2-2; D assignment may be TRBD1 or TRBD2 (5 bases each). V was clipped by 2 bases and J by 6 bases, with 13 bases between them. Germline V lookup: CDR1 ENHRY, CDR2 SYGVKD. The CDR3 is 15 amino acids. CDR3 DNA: TGTGCCATCAGTGAGCTGGGGGAAATCCCCGGGGAGCTGTTTTTT. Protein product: CAISELGEIPGELFF.

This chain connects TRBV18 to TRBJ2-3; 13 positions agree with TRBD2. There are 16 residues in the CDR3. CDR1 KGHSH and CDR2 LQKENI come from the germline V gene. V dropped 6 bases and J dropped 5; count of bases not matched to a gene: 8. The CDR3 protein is CASSPPLAGGRDTQYF. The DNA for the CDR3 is TGTGCCAGCTCGCCCCCACTAGCGGGAGGGCGAGATACGCAGTATTTT.

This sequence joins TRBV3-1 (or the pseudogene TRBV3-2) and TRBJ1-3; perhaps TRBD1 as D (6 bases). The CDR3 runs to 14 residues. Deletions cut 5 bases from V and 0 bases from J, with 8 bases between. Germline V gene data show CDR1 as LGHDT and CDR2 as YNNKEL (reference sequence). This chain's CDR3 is CASSRGGSGNTIYF. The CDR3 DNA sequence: TGTGCCAGCAGCAGAGGGGGCTCTGGAAACACCATATATTTT.

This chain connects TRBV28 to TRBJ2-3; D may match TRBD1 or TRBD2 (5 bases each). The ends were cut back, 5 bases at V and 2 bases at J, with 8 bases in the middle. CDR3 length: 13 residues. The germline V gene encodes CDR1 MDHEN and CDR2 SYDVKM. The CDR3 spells CASSVGPTDTQYF. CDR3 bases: TGTGCCAGCAGTGTGGGACCCACAGATACGCAGTATTTT.

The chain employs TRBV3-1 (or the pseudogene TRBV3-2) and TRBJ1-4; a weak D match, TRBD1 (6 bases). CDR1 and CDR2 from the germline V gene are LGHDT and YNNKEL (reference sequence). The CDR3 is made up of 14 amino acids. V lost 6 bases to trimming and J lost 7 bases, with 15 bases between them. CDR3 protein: CASSFPSTGEKLFF. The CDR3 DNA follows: TGTGCCAGCAGTTTTCCATCGACAGGTGAAAAACTGTTTTTT.

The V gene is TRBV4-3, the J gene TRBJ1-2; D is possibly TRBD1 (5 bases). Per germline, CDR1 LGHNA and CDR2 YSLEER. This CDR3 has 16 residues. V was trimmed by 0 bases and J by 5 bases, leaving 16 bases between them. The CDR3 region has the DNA TGCGCCAGCAGCCAAGATTGGGGGGGTATAAGGTATGGCTACACCTTC. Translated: CASSQDWGGIRYGYTF.

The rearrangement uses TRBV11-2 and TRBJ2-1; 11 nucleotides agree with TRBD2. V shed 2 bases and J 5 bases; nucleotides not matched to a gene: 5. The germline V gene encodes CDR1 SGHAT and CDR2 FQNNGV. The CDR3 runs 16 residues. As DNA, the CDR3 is TGTGCCAGCAGCTTAATCGGACTAGCGGGCGACAATGAGCAGTTCTTC. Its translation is CASSLIGLAGDNEQFF.

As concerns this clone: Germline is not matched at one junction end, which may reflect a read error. DNA of the CDR3: TGCGCCAGCTGCTTACCTTCAACACTTACAGGGGGCCCTGATAATGAGCAGTTCTTC. The encoded protein is CASCLPSTLTGGPDNEQFF. V gene TRBV5-1 combines with J gene TRBJ2-1, with TRBD1 matching 9 bases. In germline, CDR1 is SGHRS, CDR2 YFSETQ. The CDR3 length is 19 residues.

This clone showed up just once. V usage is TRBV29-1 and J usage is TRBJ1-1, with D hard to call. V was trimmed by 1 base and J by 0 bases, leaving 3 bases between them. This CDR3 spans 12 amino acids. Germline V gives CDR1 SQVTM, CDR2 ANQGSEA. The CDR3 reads CSVEGLNTEAFF. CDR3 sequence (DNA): TGCAGCGTTGAAGGACTGAACACTGAAGCTTTCTTT.

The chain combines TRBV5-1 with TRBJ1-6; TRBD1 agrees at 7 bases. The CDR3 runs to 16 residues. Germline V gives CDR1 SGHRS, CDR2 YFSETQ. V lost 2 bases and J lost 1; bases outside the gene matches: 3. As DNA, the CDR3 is TGCGCCAGCAGCTTCAGGGGGAGTTCCTATAATTCACCCCTCCACTTT. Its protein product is CASSFRGSSYNSPLHF.

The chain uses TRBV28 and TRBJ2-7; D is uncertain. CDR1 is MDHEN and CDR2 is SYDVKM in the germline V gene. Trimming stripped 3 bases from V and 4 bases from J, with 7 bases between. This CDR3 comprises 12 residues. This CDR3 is CASSFLYYEQYF. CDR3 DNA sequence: TGTGCCAGCAGTTTCCTCTATTACGAGCAGTACTTC.

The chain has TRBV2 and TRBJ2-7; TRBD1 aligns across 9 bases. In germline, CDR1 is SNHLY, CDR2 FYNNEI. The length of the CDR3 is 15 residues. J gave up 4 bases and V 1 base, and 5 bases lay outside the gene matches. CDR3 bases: TGTGCCAGCAGTGAAGGCCCGACAGGGGGGTACGAGCAGTACTTC. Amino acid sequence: CASSEGPTGGYEQYF.

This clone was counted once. The CDR3 sequence is CASGFPGGPHNEQFF. The CDR3 DNA follows: TGTGCTAGTGGTTTCCCGGGAGGGCCCCACAATGAGCAGTTCTTC. The chain has TRBV12-5 and TRBJ2-1; 8 positions match TRBD2. The CDR3 runs 15 residues. Germline trimming cut 3 bases from V and 5 bases from J; bases unmatched to any gene: 6. Germline V CDR1 and CDR2: LGHNT, FRNRAP.

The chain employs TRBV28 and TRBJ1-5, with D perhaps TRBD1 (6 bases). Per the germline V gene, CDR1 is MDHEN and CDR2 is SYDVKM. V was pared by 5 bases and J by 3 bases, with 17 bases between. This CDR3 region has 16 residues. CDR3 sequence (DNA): TGTGCCAGCAGTGGGGGAGGCAGGGGATACAATCAGCCCCAGCATTTT. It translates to CASSGGGRGYNQPQHF.

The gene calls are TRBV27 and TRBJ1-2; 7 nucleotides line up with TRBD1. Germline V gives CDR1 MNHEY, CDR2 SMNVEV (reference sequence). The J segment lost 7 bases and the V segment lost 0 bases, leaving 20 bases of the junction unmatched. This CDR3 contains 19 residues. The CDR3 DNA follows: TGTGCCAGCAGTTTATCGTACTTAAAGGAGGGGGCGTCTTTCGGTGGCTACACCTTC. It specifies CASSLSYLKEGASFGGYTF.